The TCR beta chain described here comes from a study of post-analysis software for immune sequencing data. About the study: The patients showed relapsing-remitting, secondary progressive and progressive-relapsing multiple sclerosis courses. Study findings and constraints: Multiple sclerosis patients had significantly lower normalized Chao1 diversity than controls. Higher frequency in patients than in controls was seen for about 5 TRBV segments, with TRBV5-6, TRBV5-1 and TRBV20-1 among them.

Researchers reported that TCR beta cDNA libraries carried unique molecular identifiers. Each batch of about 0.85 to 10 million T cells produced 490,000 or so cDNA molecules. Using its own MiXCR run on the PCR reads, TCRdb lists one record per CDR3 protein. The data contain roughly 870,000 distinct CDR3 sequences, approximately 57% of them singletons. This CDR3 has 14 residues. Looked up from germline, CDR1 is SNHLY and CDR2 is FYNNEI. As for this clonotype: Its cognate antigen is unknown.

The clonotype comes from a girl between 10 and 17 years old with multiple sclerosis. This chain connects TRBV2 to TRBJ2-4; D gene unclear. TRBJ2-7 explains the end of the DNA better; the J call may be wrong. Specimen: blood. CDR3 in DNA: TGTGCCAGCAGCCCCGGTGTGATAACCTACGAGCAGTACTTC. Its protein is CASSPGVITYEQYF.